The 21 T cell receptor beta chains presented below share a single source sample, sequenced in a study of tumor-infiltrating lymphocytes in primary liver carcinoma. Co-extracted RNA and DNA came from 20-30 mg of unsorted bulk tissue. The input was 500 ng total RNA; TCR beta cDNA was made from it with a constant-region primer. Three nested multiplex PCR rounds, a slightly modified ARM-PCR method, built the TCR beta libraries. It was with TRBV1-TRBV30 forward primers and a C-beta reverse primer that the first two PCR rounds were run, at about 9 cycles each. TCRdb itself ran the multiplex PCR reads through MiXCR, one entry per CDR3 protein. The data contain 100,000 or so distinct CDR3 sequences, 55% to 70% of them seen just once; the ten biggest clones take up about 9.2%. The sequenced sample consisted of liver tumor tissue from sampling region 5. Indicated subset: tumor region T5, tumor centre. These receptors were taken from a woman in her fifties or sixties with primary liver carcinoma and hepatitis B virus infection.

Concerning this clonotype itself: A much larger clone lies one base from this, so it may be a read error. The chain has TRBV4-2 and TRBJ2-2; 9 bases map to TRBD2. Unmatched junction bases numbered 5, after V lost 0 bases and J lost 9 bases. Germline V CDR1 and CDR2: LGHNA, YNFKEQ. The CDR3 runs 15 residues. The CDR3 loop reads CASSQDEREVRELFF. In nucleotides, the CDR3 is TGTGCCAGCAGCCAAGACGAGCGGGAGGTCAGGGAGCTGTTTTTT.

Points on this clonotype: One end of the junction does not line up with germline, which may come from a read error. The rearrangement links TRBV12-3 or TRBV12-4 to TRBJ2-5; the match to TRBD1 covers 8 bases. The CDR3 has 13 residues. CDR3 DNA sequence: TGCGCCAGCAGTACGGACAGGGCCGGGGCCCAGTACTTC. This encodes CASSTDRAGAQYF.

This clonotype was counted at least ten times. The CDR3 sequence: CASSYSGGGNTEAFF. The CDR3 coding sequence is TGTGCCAGCAGTTACTCTGGGGGAGGGAACACTGAAGCTTTCTTT. The chain joins TRBV6-5 to TRBJ1-1, with a weak D call TRBD1 (5 bases). Germline loops: CDR1 MNHEY, CDR2 SVGAGI. Trimming left V 0 bases short and J 1 base short, with 9 bases between. The CDR3 is 15 residues long.

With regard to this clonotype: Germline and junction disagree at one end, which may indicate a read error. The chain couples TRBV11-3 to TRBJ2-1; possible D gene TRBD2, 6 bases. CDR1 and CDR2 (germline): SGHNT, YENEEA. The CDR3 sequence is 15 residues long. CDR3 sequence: CASRLATGLSYEQFF. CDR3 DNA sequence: TGTGCCAGCAGGTTAGCTACGGGACTCTCGTATGAGCAGTTCTTC.

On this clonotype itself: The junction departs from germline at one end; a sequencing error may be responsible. CDR3 region: CASSLVQPVRNSPLYF. Written as DNA, the CDR3 is TGTGCCAGCAGCTTAGTCCAACCTGTACGAAATTCACCCCTCTACTTT. The rearrangement joins TRBV11-3 to TRBJ1-6, with D unclear. The CDR3 is made up of 16 amino acids. Germline V gene lookup returns CDR1 SGHNT and CDR2 YENEEA.

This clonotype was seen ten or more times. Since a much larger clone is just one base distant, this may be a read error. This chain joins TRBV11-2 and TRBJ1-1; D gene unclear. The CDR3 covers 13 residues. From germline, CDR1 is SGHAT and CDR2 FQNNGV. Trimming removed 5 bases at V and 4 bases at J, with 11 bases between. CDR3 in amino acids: CASSLARGTEAFF. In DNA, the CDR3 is TGTGCCAGCAGCCTCGCTCGGGGCACTGAAGCTTTCTTT.

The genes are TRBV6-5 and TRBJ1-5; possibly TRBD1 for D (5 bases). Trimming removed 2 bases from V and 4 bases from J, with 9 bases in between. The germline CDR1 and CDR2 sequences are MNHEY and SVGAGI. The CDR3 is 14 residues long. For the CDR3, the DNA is TGTGCCAGCAGTTACGGGGCAGTAAATCAGCCCCAGCATTTT. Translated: CASSYGAVNQPQHF.

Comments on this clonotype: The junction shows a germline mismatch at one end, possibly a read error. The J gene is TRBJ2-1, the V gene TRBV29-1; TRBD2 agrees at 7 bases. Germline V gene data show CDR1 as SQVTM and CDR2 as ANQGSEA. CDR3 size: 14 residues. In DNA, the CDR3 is TGTAGCCGCAAGCGGGGCAGCTCCTACAATGAGCAGTTCTTC. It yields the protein CSRKRGSSYNEQFF.

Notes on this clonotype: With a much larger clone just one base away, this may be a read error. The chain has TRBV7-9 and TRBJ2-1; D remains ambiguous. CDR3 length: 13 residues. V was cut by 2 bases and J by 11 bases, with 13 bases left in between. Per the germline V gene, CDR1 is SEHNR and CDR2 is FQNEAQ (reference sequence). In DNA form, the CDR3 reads TGTGCCAGCAGCTTAATGGCTCCCAGGAAGCAGTTCTTC. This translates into CASSLMAPRKQFF.

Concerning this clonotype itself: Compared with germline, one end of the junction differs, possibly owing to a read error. In DNA form, the CDR3 reads TGTGCCAGCAGCTTAGCCCCGCTCCAGGCCCAATACTTC. Its translation: CASSLAPLQAQYF. The V gene is TRBV11-2, the J gene TRBJ2-5; D unresolved. This CDR3 is built from 13 residues. The germline gives CDR1 SGHAT, CDR2 FQNNGV.

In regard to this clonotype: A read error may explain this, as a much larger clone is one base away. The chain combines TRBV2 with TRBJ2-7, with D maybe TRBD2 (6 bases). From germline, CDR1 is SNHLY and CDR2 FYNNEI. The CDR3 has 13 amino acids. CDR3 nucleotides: TGTGCCAACAGACGGGCAGTGGACTACGAGCAGAACTTC. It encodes CANRRAVDYEQNF. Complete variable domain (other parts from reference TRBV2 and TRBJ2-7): EPEVTQTPSHQVTQMGQEVILRCVPISNHLYFYWYRQILGQKVEFLVSFYNNEISEKSEIFDDQFSVERPDGSNFTLKIRSTKLEDSAMYFCANRRAVDYEQNFGPGTRLTVT.

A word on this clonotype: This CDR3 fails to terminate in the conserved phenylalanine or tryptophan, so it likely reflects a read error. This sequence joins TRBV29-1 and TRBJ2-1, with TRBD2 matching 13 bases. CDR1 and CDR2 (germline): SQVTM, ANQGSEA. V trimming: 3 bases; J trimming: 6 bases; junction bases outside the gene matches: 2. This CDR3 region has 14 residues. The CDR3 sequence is CSVEGTSGANEQFC. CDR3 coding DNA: TGCAGCGTTGAGGGGACTAGCGGGGCCAATGAGCAGTTCTGT.

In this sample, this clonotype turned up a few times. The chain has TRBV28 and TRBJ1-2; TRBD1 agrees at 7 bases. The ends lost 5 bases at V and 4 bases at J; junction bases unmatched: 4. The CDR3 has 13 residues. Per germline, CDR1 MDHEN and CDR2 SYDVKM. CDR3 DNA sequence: TGTGCCAGCAGTCCGACAGGGACCTATGGCTACACCTTC. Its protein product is CASSPTGTYGYTF.

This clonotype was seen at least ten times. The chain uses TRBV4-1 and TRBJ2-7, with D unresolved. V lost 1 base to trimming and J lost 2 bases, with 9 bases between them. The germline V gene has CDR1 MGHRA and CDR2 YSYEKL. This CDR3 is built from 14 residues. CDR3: CASSQVGQAYEQYF. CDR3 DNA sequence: TGCGCCAGCAGCCAAGTTGGGCAGGCCTACGAGCAGTACTTC.

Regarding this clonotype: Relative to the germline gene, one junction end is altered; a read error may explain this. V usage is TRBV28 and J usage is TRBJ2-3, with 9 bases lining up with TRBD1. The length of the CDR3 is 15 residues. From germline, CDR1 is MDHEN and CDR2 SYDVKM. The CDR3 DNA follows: TGTGTCAGCAGCTCGACAGGGGGAGGCACAGATACGCAGTATTTT. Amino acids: CVSSSTGGGTDTQYF.

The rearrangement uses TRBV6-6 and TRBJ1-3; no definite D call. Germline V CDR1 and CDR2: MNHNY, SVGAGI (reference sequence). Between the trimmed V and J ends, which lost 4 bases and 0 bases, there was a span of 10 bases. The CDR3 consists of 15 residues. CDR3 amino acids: CASSSDVSSGNTIYF. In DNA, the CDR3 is TGTGCCAGCAGTTCGGACGTTTCCTCTGGAAACACCATATATTTT.

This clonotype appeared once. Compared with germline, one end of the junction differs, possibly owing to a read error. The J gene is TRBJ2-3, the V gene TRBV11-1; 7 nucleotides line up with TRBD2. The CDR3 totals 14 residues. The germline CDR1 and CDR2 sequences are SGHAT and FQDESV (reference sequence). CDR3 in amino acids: CASTLRQREGGSHF. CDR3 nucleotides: TGTGCCAGCACCTTAAGGCAACGTGAGGGAGGGTCTCACTTT.

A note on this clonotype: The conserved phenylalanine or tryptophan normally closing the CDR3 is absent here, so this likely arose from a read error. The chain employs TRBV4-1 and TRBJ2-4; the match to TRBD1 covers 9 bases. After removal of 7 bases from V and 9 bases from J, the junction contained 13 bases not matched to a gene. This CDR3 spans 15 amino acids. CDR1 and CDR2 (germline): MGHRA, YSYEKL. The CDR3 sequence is CASTQRQGQGAIQYL. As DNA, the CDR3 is TGCGCCAGCACACAACGCCAGGGACAGGGCGCCATTCAGTACCTC.

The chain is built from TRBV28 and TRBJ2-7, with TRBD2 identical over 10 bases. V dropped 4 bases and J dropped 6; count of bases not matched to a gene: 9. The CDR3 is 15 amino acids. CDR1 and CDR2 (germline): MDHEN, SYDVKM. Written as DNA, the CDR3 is TGTGCCAGCAGTTCCATGGCTAGCGGGAGACCCGAGCAGTACTTC. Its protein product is CASSSMASGRPEQYF.

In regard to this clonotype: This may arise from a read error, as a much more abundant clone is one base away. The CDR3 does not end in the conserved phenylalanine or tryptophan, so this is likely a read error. The CDR3 region has the DNA TGTGCTAGTGGTTTGGAACCCGATTCACCCCTCCACTAT. This translates into CASGLEPDSPLHY. The chain is built from TRBV12-5 and TRBJ1-6; no definite D call. Germline loops: CDR1 LGHNT, CDR2 FRNRAP. V was clipped by 1 base and J by 8 bases, with 6 bases between them. The CDR3 runs 13 residues.

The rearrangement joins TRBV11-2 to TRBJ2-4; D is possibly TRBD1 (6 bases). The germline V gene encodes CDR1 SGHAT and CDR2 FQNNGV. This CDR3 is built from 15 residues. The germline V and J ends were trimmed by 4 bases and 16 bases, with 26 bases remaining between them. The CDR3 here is CASSSDGWGRDIHYF. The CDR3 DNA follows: TGTGCCAGCAGCTCAGATGGTTGGGGGCGCGACATCCATTACTTC. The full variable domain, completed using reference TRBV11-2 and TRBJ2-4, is EAGVAQSPRYKIIEKRQSVAFWCNPISGHATLYWYQQILGQGPKLLIQFQNNGVVDDSQLPKDRFSAERLKGVDSTLKIQPAKLEDSAVYLCASSSDGWGRDIHYFGAGTRLSVL.